The rows below give T cell receptor beta chains drawn from one sample of a study of blood T cell repertoires in COVID-19. TCRdb's table, derived via immunoSEQ multiplex PCR, lists solely in-frame clones and lacks some. This sample has 100,000 to 120,000 clones; around 82% occur once, and the top ten carry approximately 16%. The sequencing input was peripheral blood. These receptor sequences come from a woman between 55 and 75 years old with acute or convalescent COVID-19. CDR3s include the opening cysteine and the closing phenylalanine or tryptophan. The D gene is left open where the match is weak. Some rows mark clone size as missing; the rest say once, few, many or name a class of expanded clone.

d_call	clone_size	v_call	j_call	cdr3_nt	cdr3_aa
-	-	TRBV5-1	TRBJ1-2	TGCGCCAGCAGCTTTTCGGGGGGTGACTATGGCTACACCTTC	CASSFSGGDYGYTF
-	once	TRBV19	TRBJ1-2	TGTGCCAGTACAAGCCGGTTCTATGGCTACACCTTC	CASTSRFYGYTF
TRBD1	-	TRBV27	TRBJ1-4	TGTGCCAGCAGTTTATGGCAGGGGGATGAAAAACTGTTTTTT	CASSLWQGDEKLFF
TRBD1	once	TRBV24-1	TRBJ1-6	TGTGCCACCAGTGATTCGACAGGGGGTGGGTCACCCCTCCACTTT	CATSDSTGGGSPLHF
-	-	TRBV4-1	TRBJ1-5	TGCGCCAGCAGCCCACGGGGTCCGGGGGGCGTGGAGCCCCAGCATTTT	CASSPRGPGGVEPQHF
-	-	TRBV24-1	TRBJ2-1	TGTGCCACCAGTTACGGGGGTTACAATGAGCAGTTCTTC	CATSYGGYNEQFF
TRBD2	-	TRBV28	TRBJ2-1	TGTGCCAGCAGTTCCACCGTAGCGGGGGGGCAATTCTTC	CASSSTVAGGQFF
TRBD2	-	TRBV5-1	TRBJ2-7	TGCGCCAGCAGCTTTACTAGCGGGAGGTACGAGCAGTACTTC	CASSFTSGRYEQYF
-	-	TRBV28	TRBJ2-2	TGTGCCAGCGGGCTTTATGTCGGGGAGCTGTTTTTT	CASGLYVGELFF
TRBD1	-	TRBV2	TRBJ1-2	TGTGCCAGCAGTGAAAGGGGGCCCAACTATGGCTACACCTTC	CASSERGPNYGYTF
-	-	TRBV6-6	TRBJ2-2	TGTGCCAGCAGAGGGAGCCAAGGCACCGGGGAGCTGTTTTTT	CASRGSQGTGELFF
-	-	TRBV14	TRBJ2-5	TGTGCCAGCAGCCAAGCTGCGGGAGAGACCCAGTACTTC	CASSQAAGETQYF
TRBD2	-	TRBV29-1	TRBJ2-4	TGCAGCGCTGGCCCTGGGCAGCGGGGGGCCGATCAGTACTTC	CSAGPGQRGADQYF
-	-	TRBV14	TRBJ1-3	TGTGCCAGCAGCCAAAATACGGCTGGAAACACCATATATTTT	CASSQNTAGNTIYF
-	-	TRBV14	TRBJ1-4	TGTGCCAGCAGCCAATTCTTTGGAGGCGAAAAACTGTTTTTT	CASSQFFGGEKLFF
TRBD1	-	TRBV10-3	TRBJ1-2	TGTGCCATCAGTAAAACCGGGACAGCGAACTATGGCTACACCTTC	CAISKTGTANYGYTF
-	-	TRBV28	TRBJ2-1	TGTGCCAGCACCCGGGACATCACCTACAATGAGCAGTTCTTC	CASTRDITYNEQFF
-	-	TRBV6-2/TRBV6-3	TRBJ2-3	TGTGCCAGCAGTCTTGGAAGCAGGACGCAGTATTTT	CASSLGSRTQYF
-	-	TRBV27	TRBJ1-6	TGTGCCAGCAGTCCGAGCTCCTATAATTCACCCCTCCACTTT	CASSPSSYNSPLHF
-	-	TRBV3-1/TRBV3-2	TRBJ2-1	TGTGCCAGCAGCTCCACTACATCCTTTAACGATGAGCAGTTCTTC	CASSSTTSFNDEQFF
-	-	TRBV7-9	TRBJ1-4	TGTGCCAGCAGCTTAGCGCTAGGGGTTAATGAAAAACTGTTTTTT	CASSLALGVNEKLFF
TRBD1	-	TRBV19	TRBJ2-4	TGTGCCAGTAGTCTCAGGGGGCTCAAAAACATTCAGTACTTC	CASSLRGLKNIQYF
-	-	TRBV5-6	TRBJ2-7	TGTGCCAGCAGCTTGGCCAGGAAGCAGTTGAACGAGCAGTACTTC	CASSLARKQLNEQYF
-	-	TRBV9	TRBJ1-5	TGTGCCAGCAGCGTAGGGGCGGGTCCCAATCAGCCCCAGCATTTT	CASSVGAGPNQPQHF
-	-	TRBV6-6	TRBJ1-3	TGTGCCAGCAGTTACCTAGCGACGGAGACTGGAAACACCATATATTTT	CASSYLATETGNTIYF
-	-	TRBV14	TRBJ1-1	TGTGCCAGCAGCCAAGTGGGCCCTGGGGCTTTCTTT	CASSQVGPGAFF
-	-	TRBV4-3	TRBJ1-2	TGCGCCAGCAGCCAAGAGTGGCAGAATAACTATGGCTACACCTTC	CASSQEWQNNYGYTF
-	-	TRBV9	TRBJ1-6	TGTGCCAGCAGCGTAGCCGCTTCAGCCGGGAATTCACCCCTCCACTTT	CASSVAASAGNSPLHF
-	once	TRBV10-3	TRBJ1-5	TGTGCCATCAACCACGCGGAACCCAATCAGCCCCAGCATTTT	CAINHAEPNQPQHF
-	-	TRBV5-4	TRBJ2-1	TGTGCCAGCAGCCTGGAAAGGGGGGGGTACAATGAGCAGTTCTTC	CASSLERGGYNEQFF
-	-	TRBV5-1	TRBJ1-5	TGCGCCAGCAGCTTGAGGGCAGGAGGTAATCAGCCCCAGCATTTT	CASSLRAGGNQPQHF
TRBD1	-	TRBV10-3	TRBJ1-4	TGTGCCATCAGTGAGTCGGGGACAGGGGGCGTCCCCTTTAATGAAAAACTGTTTTTT	CAISESGTGGVPFNEKLFF
TRBD1	-	TRBV20-1	TRBJ1-4	TGCAGTGCTAGTCGCCGGACAGGTCTTAATGAAAAACTGTTTTTT	CSASRRTGLNEKLFF
TRBD1	-	TRBV6-5	TRBJ1-1	TGTGCCAGCAGTTCTCGCAGGGGGCGAGGTAGCACTGAAGCTTTCTTT	CASSSRRGRGSTEAFF
TRBD1	-	TRBV4-3	TRBJ2-3	TGCGCCAGCAGCCACGCGGACAGGAAGGTCACAGATACGCAGTATTTT	CASSHADRKVTDTQYF
TRBD1	-	TRBV7-2	TRBJ2-2	TGTGCCAGCAGCCGTCCGGGACAGATCACCGGGGAGCTGTTTTTT	CASSRPGQITGELFF
-	-	TRBV9	TRBJ1-2	TGTGCCAGCAGCGGGTCAGAACAAAGCTACACCTTC	CASSGSEQSYTF
TRBD1	-	TRBV27	TRBJ1-6	TGTGCCAGCAAACCGGGACAGGGGTTTTCACCCCTCCACTTT	CASKPGQGFSPLHF
TRBD1	-	TRBV19	TRBJ1-1	TGTGCCAGTAGATTCCGCGACAGGGGTCACACTGAAGCTTTCTTT	CASRFRDRGHTEAFF
-	-	TRBV5-1	TRBJ2-6	TGCGCCAGCAGCTCACAAGCCACAGGGACCTCTGGGGCCAACGTCCTGACTTTC	CASSSQATGTSGANVLTF
-	-	TRBV11-3	TRBJ2-1	TGTGCCAGCAGCGGGGGGGACAACTACAATGAGCAGTTCTTC	CASSGGDNYNEQFF
-	once	TRBV2	TRBJ2-1	TGTGCCAGCAGTGTTGACAGGGGAGGGTATAATGAGCAGTTCTTC	CASSVDRGGYNEQFF
-	once	TRBV11-3	TRBJ1-3	TGTGCCAGCTCGCGGGAAGGGGCTGGAAACACCATATATTTT	CASSREGAGNTIYF
TRBD1	-	TRBV4-3	TRBJ1-2	TGCGCCAGCAGCCAGTATGAAGTCGGACAGGGGGTGGGGTACACCTTC	CASSQYEVGQGVGYTF
-	-	TRBV5-1	TRBJ1-4	TGCGTCAGCCGGCGAGACACAGGCTCAACTAATGAAAAACTGTTTTTT	CVSRRDTGSTNEKLFF
TRBD1	-	TRBV7-9	TRBJ1-3	TGTGCCAGCAGCTTAGCGCGTGGACAGGGGAACACCATATATTTT	CASSLARGQGNTIYF
-	-	TRBV29-1	TRBJ1-2	TGCAGCGTTGAAGTAGGGGCGGTAGGTGGCTACACCTTC	CSVEVGAVGGYTF
TRBD2	-	TRBV7-6	TRBJ2-7	TGTGCCAGCAGCGGTCTAGCGGGGGCCATCTACGAGCAGTACTTC	CASSGLAGAIYEQYF
-	-	TRBV4-1	TRBJ2-3	TGCGCCAGCAGCCAAGCAAGCCTAGGGGCTACGCAGTATTTT	CASSQASLGATQYF
-	-	TRBV28	TRBJ1-4	TGTGCCAGCAGTTTTGGGGCGCAAGGATTGGGGGAAAAACTGTTTTTT	CASSFGAQGLGEKLFF
-	-	TRBV11-2	TRBJ2-3	TGTGCCAGCAGCTCACCCCGACTAGTTAGGACAGATACGCAGTATTTT	CASSSPRLVRTDTQYF